The 30 T cell receptor beta chains in this list originate from one sample, sequenced in a study of blood T cell repertoires in COVID-19. Sequencing used immunoSEQ multiplex PCR; TCRdb keeps in-frame clones, though not all of them. The table lists 130,000 to 150,000 clones, approximately 85% of them singletons. Sequencing input: peripheral blood. These receptor sequences come from a woman aged 55-69 years with COVID-19, enrolled during active disease.

The V and J genes are TRBV9 and TRBJ1-1; perhaps TRBD1 as D (6 bases). Trimming pared 5 bases from V and 7 bases from J, leaving 12 bases between. CDR1 is SGDLS, CDR2 YYNGEE, per germline. This CDR3 has 12 amino acids. The chain's CDR3 is CASRTLQGEAFF. CDR3 nucleotide sequence: TGTGCCAGCAGGACGCTACAGGGTGAAGCTTTCTTT.

Here the CDR3 reads CASTQRGGYQPQHF. The DNA of the CDR3 is TGTGCCAGCACTCAGCGTGGGGGGTATCAGCCCCAGCATTTT. The chain combines TRBV6-6 with TRBJ1-5; D is possibly TRBD1 (5 bases). Germline V gene lookup returns CDR1 MNHNY and CDR2 SVGAGI (reference sequence). Trimming took off 7 bases at V and 5 bases at J, with 15 bases between the two ends. The CDR3 covers 14 residues.

The J gene is TRBJ1-5, the V gene TRBV18; TRBD1 is a possible D gene (5 bases). This CDR3 has 14 residues. CDR1 KGHSH and CDR2 LQKENI come from the germline V gene. Trimming pared 2 bases from V and 4 bases from J, leaving 9 bases between. DNA of the CDR3: TGTGCCAGCTCACCAGAGACAGCGAATCAGCCCCAGCATTTT. Translated, it gives CASSPETANQPQHF. Combining the CDR3 with reference TRBV18 and TRBJ1-5 gives the whole variable domain NAGVMQNPRHLVRRRGQEARLRCSPMKGHSHVYWYRQLPEEGLKFMVYLQKENIIDESGMPKERFSAEFPKEGPSILRIQQVVRGDSAAYFCASSPETANQPQHFGDGTRLSIL.

The J gene is TRBJ2-1, the V gene TRBV7-9; 12 bases fit TRBD2. Trimming cost V 8 bases and J 6 bases; bases outside gene matches: 8. The CDR3 is 15 amino acids. The germline gives CDR1 SEHNR, CDR2 FQNEAQ (reference sequence). The CDR3 bases are TGTGCCAGCTTCGAGACTAGCGGGGGTCTCAATGAGCAGTTCTTC. This translates into CASFETSGGLNEQFF. The full variable domain, completed using reference TRBV7-9 and TRBJ2-1, is DTGVSQNPRHKITKRGQNVTFRCDPISEHNRLYWYRQTLGQGPEFLTYFQNEAQLEKSRLLSDRFSAERPKGSFSTLEIQRTEQGDSAMYLCASFETSGGLNEQFFGPGTRLTVL.

This chain connects TRBV27 to TRBJ1-2; D possibly corresponds to TRBD1 (6 bases). The V end lost 7 bases, the J end lost 6 bases, and 18 bases lay between the germline ends. The V gene's germline CDR1 is MNHEY and CDR2 SMNVEV (reference sequence). There are 14 residues in the CDR3. The CDR3 protein is CASTPKTGSDGYTF. The CDR3 nucleotides are TGTGCCAGCACCCCTAAAACAGGGTCCGATGGCTACACCTTC.

The chain couples TRBV4-1 to TRBJ1-1, with D tentatively TRBD1 (6 bases). Between the trimmed V and J ends, which lost 0 bases and 8 bases, there was a span of 13 bases. The CDR3 has 14 amino acids. Germline CDR1 and CDR2: MGHRA and YSYEKL. CDR3 amino acids: CASSQEGAAGEAFF. In DNA form, the CDR3 reads TGCGCCAGCAGCCAAGAGGGGGCGGCCGGGGAAGCTTTCTTT.

The chain carries TRBV28 and TRBJ1-2; D remains ambiguous. CDR3 length: 13 residues. Germline V gives CDR1 MDHEN, CDR2 SYDVKM. V was cut by 3 bases and J by 4 bases, with 9 bases left in between. DNA for the CDR3: TGTGCCAGCAGTTTTCTACCGTCCTATGGCTACACCTTC. Protein product: CASSFLPSYGYTF.

V gene TRBV5-1 combines with J gene TRBJ2-1; 7 nucleotides line up with TRBD1. With 0 bases clipped from V and 3 bases from J, the junction kept 3 bases outside the gene matches. Per the germline V gene, CDR1 is SGHRS and CDR2 is YFSETQ. The CDR3 consists of 15 residues. The CDR3 is CASSLVGTDYNEQFF. For the CDR3, the DNA is TGCGCCAGCAGCTTGGTAGGGACAGACTACAATGAGCAGTTCTTC.

The J gene is TRBJ2-7, the V gene TRBV4-2, with D perhaps matching TRBD2 (5 bases). Germline CDR1 is LGHNA and CDR2 is YNFKEQ. The CDR3 runs to 18 residues. The V end lost 0 bases, the J end lost 0 bases, and 18 bases lay between the germline ends. The CDR3 here is CASSQEVGRGQYSYEQYF. The CDR3 region has the DNA TGTGCCAGCAGCCAAGAAGTTGGTAGAGGGCAGTACTCCTACGAGCAGTACTTC.

The chain uses TRBV3-1 (or the pseudogene TRBV3-2) and TRBJ2-5, with TRBD1 matching over 7 bases. This CDR3 spans 14 amino acids. The germline CDR1 and CDR2 sequences are LGHDT and YNNKEL (reference sequence). V was clipped by 4 bases and J by 5 bases; unmatched bases: 7. CDR3 sequence reads: CASSRGTDRETQYF. DNA for the CDR3: TGTGCCAGCAGCCGTGGGACAGACAGGGAGACCCAGTACTTC.

This clone was seen only once. The chain employs TRBV3-1 (or the pseudogene TRBV3-2) and TRBJ1-2; D is undetermined. Trimming shortened V by 6 bases and J by 2 bases, and 16 bases separated the two germline ends. Germline values: CDR1 LGHDT, CDR2 YNNKEL (reference sequence). The CDR3 loop spans 15 amino acids. The CDR3 region is CASRPNEVRNYGYTF. The CDR3 bases are TGTGCCAGCAGACCAAATGAGGTGCGGAACTATGGCTACACCTTC.

This sequence joins TRBV5-6 and TRBJ2-5; 8 bases map to TRBD1. Germline lookup yields CDR1 SGHDT and CDR2 YYEEEE. With 1 base clipped from V and 4 bases from J, the junction kept 3 bases outside the gene matches. The CDR3 runs to 14 residues. The CDR3 spells CASSLQGAGETQYF. As DNA, the CDR3 is TGTGCCAGCAGCTTGCAGGGGGCGGGAGAGACCCAGTACTTC.

The chain carries TRBV6-5 and TRBJ1-2, with 9 bases matching TRBD1. Germline loops: CDR1 MNHEY, CDR2 SVGAGI. CDR3 length: 14 amino acids. The V gene end was trimmed by 2 bases and the J gene end by 8 bases; junction bases not matched to a gene: 6. The CDR3 here is CASSYTWTGVGYTF. CDR3 DNA: TGTGCCAGCAGTTACACGTGGACAGGGGTCGGCTACACCTTC.

The genes are TRBV2 and TRBJ1-2; TRBD1 might be the D (6 bases). CDR1 is SNHLY and CDR2 is FYNNEI in the germline V gene. The CDR3 is made up of 13 amino acids. The V and J ends lost 5 bases and 2 bases respectively, with 9 bases between them. CDR3 protein: CASSRTVNYGYTF. As DNA, the CDR3 is TGTGCCAGCAGTCGGACAGTCAACTATGGCTACACCTTC.

The rearrangement joins TRBV19 to TRBJ1-3; D is ambiguous. Trimming cost V 7 bases and J 2 bases, with 12 bases left between them. The germline V gene encodes CDR1 LNHDA and CDR2 SQIVND (reference sequence). This CDR3 has 14 amino acids. The DNA of the CDR3 is TGTGCCAGTACCCCCAGCGAGGCTGGAAACACCATATATTTT. Residues: CASTPSEAGNTIYF.

This rearrangement joins TRBV10-3 to TRBJ1-5; 9 bases map to TRBD1. Trimming took 10 bases from V and 3 from J; bases not matched to a gene: 4. Germline V lookup: CDR1 ENHRY, CDR2 SYGVKD. This CDR3 comprises 13 residues. For the CDR3, the DNA is TGTGCCACCGGGACAGGGTACAATCAGCCCCAGCATTTT. It yields the protein CATGTGYNQPQHF.

This chain connects TRBV4-2 to TRBJ1-4; possible D gene TRBD1, 6 bases. Per germline, CDR1 LGHNA and CDR2 YNFKEQ. V was pared by 1 base and J by 7 bases, with 10 bases between. The CDR3 is 14 amino acids. The CDR3 DNA follows: TGTGCCAGCAGCCAAGCCGGGACACCTGAAAAACTGTTTTTT. It translates to CASSQAGTPEKLFF.

This clone appeared once. The chain carries TRBV5-1 and TRBJ2-3, with unresolved D. The CDR3 has 14 amino acids. The V end lost 0 bases, the J end lost 6 bases, and 11 bases lay between the germline ends. Germline CDR1 and CDR2: SGHRS and YFSETQ. CDR3 DNA sequence: TGCGCCAGCAGCTTGGCCGCAGGTACGGATACGCAGTATTTT. As protein: CASSLAAGTDTQYF.

J is TRBJ2-5 and V is TRBV7-2; TRBD2 agrees at 8 bases. CDR1 and CDR2 from the germline V gene are SGHTA and FQGNSA. Unmatched junction bases numbered 7, after V lost 3 bases and J lost 4 bases. The CDR3 has 15 residues. The CDR3 DNA sequence: TGTGCCAGCAGCTTTTCGTTAGGGACTAGAGAGACCCAGTACTTC. The encoded protein is CASSFSLGTRETQYF. Combining the CDR3 with reference TRBV7-2 and TRBJ2-5 gives the whole variable domain GAGVSQSPSNKVTEKGKDVELRCDPISGHTALYWYRQSLGQGLEFLIYFQGNSAPDKSGLPSDRFSAERTGGSVSTLTIQRTQQEDSAVYLCASSFSLGTRETQYFGPGTRLLVL.

This clone has a single count. The V and J genes are TRBV19 and TRBJ1-1, with D possibly matching TRBD1 (5 bases). The CDR3 is made up of 15 amino acids. Germline values: CDR1 LNHDA, CDR2 SQIVND (reference sequence). V lost 3 bases to trimming and J lost 0 bases, with 11 bases between them. Here the CDR3 reads CASSMDTSLNTEAFF. The CDR3 DNA is TGTGCCAGTAGTATGGACACATCCCTGAACACTGAAGCTTTCTTT.

In DNA form, the CDR3 reads TGTGCCAGCAGCGCGGGCCTCTTACAAGAGACCCAGTACTTC. Translating it yields CASSAGLLQETQYF. V is TRBV11-2 and J is TRBJ2-5, with a tentative D call TRBD2 (5 bases). This CDR3 is 14 amino acids long. Deletions cut 5 bases from V and 2 bases from J, with 12 bases between. CDR1 and CDR2 from the germline V gene are SGHAT and FQNNGV.

The rearrangement links TRBV11-2 to TRBJ2-1; 7 bases match TRBD2. From germline, CDR1 is SGHAT and CDR2 FQNNGV. CDR3 length: 16 residues. The trim removed 3 bases at V and 9 bases at J, leaving 14 bases unmatched. CDR3 amino acids: CASSFASGIELGEQFF. The CDR3 DNA sequence: TGTGCCAGCAGCTTCGCTAGCGGAATTGAGTTGGGTGAGCAGTTCTTC.

This chain uses TRBV18 with TRBJ1-5; 8 bases are a match to TRBD1. V was clipped by 2 bases and J by 2 bases; unmatched bases: 5. There are 16 residues in the CDR3. In germline, CDR1 is KGHSH, CDR2 LQKENI. The CDR3 spells CASSPFQTGGNQPQHF. The DNA of the CDR3 is TGTGCCAGCTCACCATTTCAGACAGGGGGCAATCAGCCCCAGCATTTT.

The rearrangement links TRBV9 to TRBJ2-1; TRBD2 matches 8 bases. Germline V lookup: CDR1 SGDLS, CDR2 YYNGEE. There are 17 residues in the CDR3. The trim removed 0 bases at V and 2 bases at J, leaving 7 bases unmatched. The CDR3: CASSVANKAGAYNEQFF. CDR3 in DNA: TGTGCCAGCAGCGTAGCGAACAAAGCGGGGGCCTACAATGAGCAGTTCTTC.

The chain links TRBV2 to TRBJ1-3; D call uncertain. The length of the CDR3 is 17 residues. V lost 6 bases and J lost 1, with 19 bases in between. Per germline, CDR1 SNHLY and CDR2 FYNNEI. The CDR3 DNA sequence: TGTGCCAGCAGGGATATCCCCCGGGGAGGGTCTGGAAACACCATATATTTT. Its protein product is CASRDIPRGGSGNTIYF. Complete variable domain (other parts from reference TRBV2 and TRBJ1-3): EPEVTQTPSHQVTQMGQEVILRCVPISNHLYFYWYRQILGQKVEFLVSFYNNEISEKSEIFDDQFSVERPDGSNFTLKIRSTKLEDSAMYFCASRDIPRGGSGNTIYFGEGSWLTVV.

This clone has only a few counts. This CDR3 reads CAYDRSYNEQFF. The CDR3 DNA is TGTGCCTATGACAGGTCCTACAATGAGCAGTTCTTC. V gene TRBV30 combines with J gene TRBJ2-1; the D gene is possibly TRBD1 (6 bases). Germline V gene sequence: CDR1 GTSNPN, CDR2 SVGIG (reference sequence). The CDR3 is 12 residues long. Trimming removed 7 bases from V and 1 base from J, with 8 bases in between.

This chain connects TRBV19 to TRBJ1-5, with a tentative D call TRBD1 (6 bases). CDR3 length: 16 amino acids. Germline lookup yields CDR1 LNHDA and CDR2 SQIVND (reference sequence). V lost 9 bases, J lost 2 bases, and 20 bases lay in between. CDR3 DNA sequence: TGTGCCAGCTCCTACTGGGGGGGCTCAGGCAATCAGCCCCAGCATTTT. Translation: CASSYWGGSGNQPQHF.

The CDR3 sequence: CASSFQVDTEAFF. CDR3 sequence (DNA): TGTGCCAGCAGTTTCCAGGTTGATACTGAAGCTTTCTTT. The chain has TRBV12-3 or TRBV12-4 and TRBJ1-1, with D uncertain. The V end was cut by 3 bases, the J end by 5 bases, with 10 bases between. There are 13 residues in the CDR3.

The rearrangement joins TRBV12-2 to TRBJ2-6; the listed D gene, TRBD1, was not tested against the DNA. TRBV12-2 is flagged as a pseudogene. The CDR3 totals 19 residues. This CDR3 is CASRILQGAWTSGANVLTF. The DNA of the CDR3 is TGTGCAAGTCGCATTCTACAGGGGGCCTGGACCTCTGGGGCCAACGTCCTGACTTTC.

The chain has TRBV19 and TRBJ1-3; 7 positions agree with TRBD1. Germline CDR1 LNHDA, CDR2 SQIVND (reference sequence). CDR3 length equals 15 residues. The V gene end was trimmed by 3 bases and the J gene end by 0 bases; junction bases not matched to a gene: 2. The CDR3 DNA reads as TGTGCCAGTAGTATTGGACAGGTCTCTGGAAACACCATATATTTT. It yields the protein CASSIGQVSGNTIYF.